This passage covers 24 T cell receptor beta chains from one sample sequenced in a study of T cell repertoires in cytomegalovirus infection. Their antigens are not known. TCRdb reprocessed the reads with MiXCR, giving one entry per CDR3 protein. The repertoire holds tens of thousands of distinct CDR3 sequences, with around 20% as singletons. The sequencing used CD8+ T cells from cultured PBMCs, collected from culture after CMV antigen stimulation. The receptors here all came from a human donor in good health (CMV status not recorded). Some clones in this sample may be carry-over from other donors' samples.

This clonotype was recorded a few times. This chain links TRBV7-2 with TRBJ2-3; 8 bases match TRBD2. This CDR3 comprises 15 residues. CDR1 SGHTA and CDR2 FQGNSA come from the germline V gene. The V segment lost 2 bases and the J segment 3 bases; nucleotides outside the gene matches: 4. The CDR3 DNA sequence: TGTGCCAGCAGCTTAAGCGGGAGAAAGACAGATACGCAGTATTTT. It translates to CASSLSGRKTDTQYF.

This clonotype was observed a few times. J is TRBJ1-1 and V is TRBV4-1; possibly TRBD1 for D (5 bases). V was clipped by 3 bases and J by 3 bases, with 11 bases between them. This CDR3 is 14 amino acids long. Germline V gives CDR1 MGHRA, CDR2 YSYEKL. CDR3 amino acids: CASSHQGKDTEAFF. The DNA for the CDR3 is TGCGCCAGCAGCCACCAGGGAAAGGACACTGAAGCTTTCTTT.

The CDR3 nucleotides are TGTGCCAGCATTCCCGGGGGCGGGAGGAACACTGAAGCTTTCTTT. Amino acids: CASIPGGGRNTEAFF. This chain joins TRBV6-2 or TRBV6-3 and TRBJ1-1, with D perhaps matching TRBD1 (6 bases). V was clipped by 7 bases and J by 1 base, with 16 bases between them. Germline V lookup: CDR1 MNHEY, CDR2 SVGEGT. The CDR3 contains 15 residues.

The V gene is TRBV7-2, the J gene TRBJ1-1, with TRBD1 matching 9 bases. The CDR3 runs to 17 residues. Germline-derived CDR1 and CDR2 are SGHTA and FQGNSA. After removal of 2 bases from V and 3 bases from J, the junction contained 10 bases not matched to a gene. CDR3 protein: CASSLLHAGQGYTEAFF. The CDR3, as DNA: TGTGCCAGCAGCTTACTGCATGCGGGACAGGGTTACACTGAAGCTTTCTTT.

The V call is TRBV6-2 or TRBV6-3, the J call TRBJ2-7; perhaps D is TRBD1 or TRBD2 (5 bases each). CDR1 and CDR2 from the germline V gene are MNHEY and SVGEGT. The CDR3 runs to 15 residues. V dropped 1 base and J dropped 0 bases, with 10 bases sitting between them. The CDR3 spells CASSYFRDRSYEQYF. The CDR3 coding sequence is TGTGCCAGCAGTTACTTCCGGGACCGCTCCTACGAGCAGTACTTC.

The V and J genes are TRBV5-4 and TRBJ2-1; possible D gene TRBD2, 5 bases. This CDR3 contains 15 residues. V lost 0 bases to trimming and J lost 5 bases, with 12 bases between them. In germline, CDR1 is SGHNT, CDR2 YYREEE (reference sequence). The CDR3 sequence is CASSLAGSNHNEQFF. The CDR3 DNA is TGTGCCAGCAGCTTGGCGGGGAGCAACCACAATGAGCAGTTCTTC.

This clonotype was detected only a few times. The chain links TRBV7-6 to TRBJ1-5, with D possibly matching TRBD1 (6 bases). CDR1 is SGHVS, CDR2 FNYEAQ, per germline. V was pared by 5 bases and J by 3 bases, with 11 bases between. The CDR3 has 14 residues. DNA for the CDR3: TGTGCCAGCAGCGGTGGACAGCTCAATCAGCCCCAGCATTTT. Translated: CASSGGQLNQPQHF.

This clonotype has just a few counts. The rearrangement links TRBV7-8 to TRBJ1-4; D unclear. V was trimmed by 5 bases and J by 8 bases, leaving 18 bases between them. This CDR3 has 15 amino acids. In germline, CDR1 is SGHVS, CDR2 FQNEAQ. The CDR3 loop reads CASSPTQSQTEKLFF. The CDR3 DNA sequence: TGTGCCAGCAGCCCGACTCAGTCCCAAACGGAAAAACTGTTTTTT.

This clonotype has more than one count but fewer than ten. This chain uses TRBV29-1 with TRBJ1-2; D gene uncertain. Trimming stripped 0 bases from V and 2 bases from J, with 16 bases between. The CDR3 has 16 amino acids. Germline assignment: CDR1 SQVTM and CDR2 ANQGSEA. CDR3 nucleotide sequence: TGCAGCGTTGAAGATCTTGGACCCCCTCGGAACTATGGCTACACCTTC. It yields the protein CSVEDLGPPRNYGYTF.

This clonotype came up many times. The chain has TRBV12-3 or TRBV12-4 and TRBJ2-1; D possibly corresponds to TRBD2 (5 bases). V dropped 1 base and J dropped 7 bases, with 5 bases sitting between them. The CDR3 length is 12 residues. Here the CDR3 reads CASSLGLNEQFF. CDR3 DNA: TGTGCCAGCAGTTTAGGACTAAATGAGCAGTTCTTC.

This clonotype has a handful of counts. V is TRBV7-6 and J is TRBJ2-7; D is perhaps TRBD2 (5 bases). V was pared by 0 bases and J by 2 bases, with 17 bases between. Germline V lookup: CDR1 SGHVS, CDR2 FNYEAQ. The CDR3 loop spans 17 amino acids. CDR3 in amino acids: CASSLAGLGDPAYEQYF. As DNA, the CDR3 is TGTGCCAGCAGCTTAGCAGGTTTGGGAGACCCAGCCTACGAGCAGTACTTC.

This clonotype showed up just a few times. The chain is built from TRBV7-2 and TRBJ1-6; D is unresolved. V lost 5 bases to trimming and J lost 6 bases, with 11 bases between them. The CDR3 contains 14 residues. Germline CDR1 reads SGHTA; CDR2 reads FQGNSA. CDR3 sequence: CASSLNRSNSPLHF. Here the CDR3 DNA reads TGTGCCAGCAGCCTGAACAGATCTAATTCACCCCTCCACTTT.

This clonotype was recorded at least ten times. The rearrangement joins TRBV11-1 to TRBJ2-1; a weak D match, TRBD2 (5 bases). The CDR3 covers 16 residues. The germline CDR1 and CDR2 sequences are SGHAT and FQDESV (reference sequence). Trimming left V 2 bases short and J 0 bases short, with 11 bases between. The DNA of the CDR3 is TGTGCCAGCAGCTTAAATACGGGATACTCCTACAATGAGCAGTTCTTC. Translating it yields CASSLNTGYSYNEQFF.

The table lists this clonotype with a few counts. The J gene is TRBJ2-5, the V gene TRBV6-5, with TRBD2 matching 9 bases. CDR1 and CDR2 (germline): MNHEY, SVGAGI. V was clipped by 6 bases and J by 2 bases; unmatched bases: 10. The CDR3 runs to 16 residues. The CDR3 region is CASRPSSGGLQETQYF. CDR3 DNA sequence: TGTGCCAGCAGGCCCTCGAGCGGGGGGCTTCAAGAGACCCAGTACTTC.

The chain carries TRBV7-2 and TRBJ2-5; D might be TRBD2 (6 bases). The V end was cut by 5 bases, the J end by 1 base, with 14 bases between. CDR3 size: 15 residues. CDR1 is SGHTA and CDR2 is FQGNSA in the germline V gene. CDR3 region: CASSPMGGTQETQYF. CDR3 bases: TGTGCCAGCAGCCCCATGGGGGGTACCCAAGAGACCCAGTACTTC.

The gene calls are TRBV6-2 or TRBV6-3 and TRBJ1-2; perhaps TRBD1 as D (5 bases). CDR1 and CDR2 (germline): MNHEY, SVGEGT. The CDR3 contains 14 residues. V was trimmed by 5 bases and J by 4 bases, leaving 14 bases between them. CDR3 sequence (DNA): TGTGCCAGCAGTACGGACGGGACCCTCTATGGCTACACCTTC. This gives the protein CASSTDGTLYGYTF.

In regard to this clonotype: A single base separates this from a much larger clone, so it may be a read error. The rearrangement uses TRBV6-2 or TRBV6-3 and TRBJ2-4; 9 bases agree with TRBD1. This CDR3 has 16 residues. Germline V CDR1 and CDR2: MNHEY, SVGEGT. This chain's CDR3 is CARSERQGVDKNIQYF. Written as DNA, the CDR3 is TGTGCCCGCAGTGAAAGACAGGGGGTGGACAAAAACATTCAGTACTTC.

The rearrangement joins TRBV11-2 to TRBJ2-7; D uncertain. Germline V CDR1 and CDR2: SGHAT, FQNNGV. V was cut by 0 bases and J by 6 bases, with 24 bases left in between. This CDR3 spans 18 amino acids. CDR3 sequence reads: CASSLDPPPPPTRAEQYF. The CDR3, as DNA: TGTGCCAGCAGCTTAGATCCTCCTCCTCCCCCCACACGAGCCGAGCAGTACTTC.

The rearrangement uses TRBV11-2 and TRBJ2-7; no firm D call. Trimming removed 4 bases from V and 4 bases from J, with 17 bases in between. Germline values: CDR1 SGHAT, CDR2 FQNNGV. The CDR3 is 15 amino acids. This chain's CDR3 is CASSYDQPRVYEQYF. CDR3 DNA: TGTGCCAGCAGCTATGACCAACCTAGGGTATACGAGCAGTACTTC.

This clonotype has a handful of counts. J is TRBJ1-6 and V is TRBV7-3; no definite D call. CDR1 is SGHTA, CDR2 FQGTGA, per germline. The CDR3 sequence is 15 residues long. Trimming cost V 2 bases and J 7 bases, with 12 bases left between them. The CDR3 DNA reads TGTGCCAGCAGCTTAGAAGCGACCGAAAATTCACCCCTCCACTTT. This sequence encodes CASSLEATENSPLHF.

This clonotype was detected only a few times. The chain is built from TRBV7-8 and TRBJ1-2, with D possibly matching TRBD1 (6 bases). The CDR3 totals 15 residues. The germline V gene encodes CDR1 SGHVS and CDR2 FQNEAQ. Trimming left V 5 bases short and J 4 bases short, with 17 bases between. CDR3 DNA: TGTGCCAGCAGCCCTGGCCCCGGGGGGGCCTATGGCTACACCTTC. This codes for CASSPGPGGAYGYTF.

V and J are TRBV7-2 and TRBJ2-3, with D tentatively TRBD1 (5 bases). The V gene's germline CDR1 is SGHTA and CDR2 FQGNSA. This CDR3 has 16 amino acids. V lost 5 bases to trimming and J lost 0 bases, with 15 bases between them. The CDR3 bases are TGTGCCAGCAGCGACCCACACAGGCCTAGCACAGATACGCAGTATTTT. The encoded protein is CASSDPHRPSTDTQYF.

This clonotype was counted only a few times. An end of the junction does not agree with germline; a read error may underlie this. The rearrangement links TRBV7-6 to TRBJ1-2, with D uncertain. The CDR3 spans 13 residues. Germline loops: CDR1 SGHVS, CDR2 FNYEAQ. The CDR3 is CASSSGVNYGHTF. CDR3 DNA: TGTGCCAGCAGCTCGGGCGTTAACTATGGCCACACCTTC.

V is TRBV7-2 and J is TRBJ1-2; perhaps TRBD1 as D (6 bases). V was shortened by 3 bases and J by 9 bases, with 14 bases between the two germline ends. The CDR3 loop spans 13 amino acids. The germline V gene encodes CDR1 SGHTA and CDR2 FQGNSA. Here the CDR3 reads CASSLGLGDSYTF. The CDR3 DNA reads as TGTGCCAGCAGCTTGGGTTTAGGGGACAGCTACACCTTC.